The 14 T cell receptor beta chains listed next were all sequenced from one sample in a study of cytomegalovirus exposure and HLA in healthy donors. In the PCR, 60 Vbeta and 13 Jbeta primers were used. The table came from immunoSEQ multiplex PCR; TCRdb's copy has only in-frame clones and leaves some out. Altogether fewer than 150,000 clones are present, 70% being singletons, with the ten largest covering 1.5% to 2%. Input material: PBMCs. The receptors come from a woman younger than 45 in good health and CMV-seronegative.

This chain joins TRBV6-1 and TRBJ1-6; D is uncertain. CDR3 length equals 14 residues. Germline CDR1 MNHNS, CDR2 SASEGT. Trimming removed 1 base from V and 10 bases from J, with 11 bases in between. This chain's CDR3 is CASSEGTENSPLHF. Written as DNA, the CDR3 is TGTGCCAGCAGTGAAGGGACTGAAAACTCACCCCTCCACTTT.

This clone has just one count. This sequence joins TRBV27 and TRBJ2-5; 11 bases are shared with TRBD1. The J call may not be correct, given that the DNA end is closer to TRBJ2-7. The V gene's germline CDR1 is MNHEY and CDR2 SMNVEV (reference sequence). This CDR3 is built from 15 residues. Here the CDR3 reads CASSLRGTGGYEQYF. The CDR3 DNA follows: TGTGCCAGCAGTTTACGGGGGACAGGGGGCTACGAGCAGTACTTC.

The chain recombines TRBV19 with TRBJ1-5; D gene ambiguous. Germline loops: CDR1 LNHDA, CDR2 SQIVND (reference sequence). V was cut by 10 bases and J by 1 base, with 14 bases left in between. The CDR3 totals 14 residues. The CDR3 DNA sequence: TGTGCCACCCCCTTGAGCGCCAGCAATCAGCCCCAGCATTTT. This encodes CATPLSASNQPQHF.

The chain combines TRBV5-4 with TRBJ2-7, with 7 nucleotides matching TRBD1. J was trimmed by 2 bases and V by 0 bases; bases with no gene match: 5. The CDR3 sequence is 15 residues long. Germline values: CDR1 SGHNT, CDR2 YYREEE (reference sequence). This CDR3 is CASSLGYRGTYEQYF. CDR3 DNA: TGTGCCAGCAGCTTGGGGTACAGGGGAACCTACGAGCAGTACTTC.

The rearrangement links TRBV18 to TRBJ2-3, with 13 positions matching TRBD2. V lost 6 bases and J lost 6; bases outside the gene matches: 9. This CDR3 has 16 amino acids. Germline V gives CDR1 KGHSH, CDR2 LQKENI. The CDR3 protein is CASSSTSGGPSDTQYF. As DNA, the CDR3 is TGTGCCAGCTCGTCGACTAGCGGGGGGCCCTCCGATACGCAGTATTTT.

The chain uses TRBV7-8 and TRBJ2-6; D ambiguous. V dropped 11 bases and J dropped 2 bases, with 4 bases sitting between them. The CDR3 has 11 residues. Per germline, CDR1 SGHVS and CDR2 FQNEAQ. This chain's CDR3 is CASAGANVLTF. The CDR3 DNA reads as TGTGCCTCAGCTGGGGCCAACGTCCTGACTTTC.

This chain links TRBV16 with TRBJ1-1; weak D call: TRBD1 (5 bases). CDR1 KGHSY and CDR2 FQNENV come from the germline V gene. This CDR3 has 13 amino acids. The V end lost 2 bases, the J end lost 2 bases, and 6 bases lay between the germline ends. The DNA for the CDR3 is TGTGCCAGCAGCCAACGGACAAACACTGAAGCTTTCTTT. Translated: CASSQRTNTEAFF.

This chain joins TRBV28 and TRBJ2-3; 10 bases agree with TRBD2. Germline V CDR1 and CDR2: MDHEN, SYDVKM. V was clipped by 3 bases and J by 0 bases; unmatched bases: 9. The CDR3 runs to 18 residues. The CDR3: CASSFVLAGDSSTDTQYF. DNA of the CDR3: TGTGCCAGCAGTTTCGTTCTAGCGGGGGACTCTAGCACAGATACGCAGTATTTT.

The chain uses TRBV18 and TRBJ2-7; TRBD2 matches at 12 bases. With 1 base clipped from V and 3 bases from J, the junction kept 1 base outside the gene matches. Germline V gives CDR1 KGHSH, CDR2 LQKENI. The CDR3 loop spans 15 amino acids. This chain's CDR3 is CASSPQTSGSYEQYF. CDR3 bases: TGTGCCAGCTCACCACAGACTAGCGGGAGCTACGAGCAGTACTTC.

This clone has a single count. J is TRBJ2-3 and V is TRBV5-4, with a possible D match to TRBD2 (5 bases). This CDR3 comprises 14 residues. The V gene lost 3 bases and the J gene lost 6 bases, with 14 bases spanning the gap. Germline lookup yields CDR1 SGHNT and CDR2 YYREEE (reference sequence). The CDR3 here is CASSSDSHGDTQYF. CDR3 nucleotide sequence: TGTGCCAGCAGCTCGGACTCCCACGGGGATACGCAGTATTTT.

The sample holds a few counts of this clone. V is TRBV14 and J is TRBJ2-5; 9 nucleotides line up with TRBD2. With 5 bases clipped from V and 2 bases from J, the junction kept 6 bases outside the gene matches. The length of the CDR3 is 15 residues. Germline V CDR1 and CDR2: SGHDN, FVKESK. CDR3 coding DNA: TGTGCCAGCAGCAGGGGACTAGCAGTGCAAGAGACCCAGTACTTC. This encodes CASSRGLAVQETQYF.

J is TRBJ2-3 and V is TRBV7-9; the D gene is possibly TRBD1 (7 bases). Trimming pared 4 bases from V and 5 bases from J, leaving 13 bases between. The CDR3 sequence is 14 residues long. Per germline, CDR1 SEHNR and CDR2 FQNEAQ (reference sequence). The CDR3: CASSSQGGGDTQYF. Here the CDR3 DNA reads TGTGCCAGCAGCTCCCAGGGGGGAGGAGATACGCAGTATTTT.

The chain is built from TRBV19 and TRBJ2-5; 10 bases agree with TRBD1. The DNA end lines up better with TRBJ2-7; the J call may be wrong. The germline gives CDR1 LNHDA, CDR2 SQIVND (reference sequence). CDR3 length equals 14 residues. Written as DNA, the CDR3 is TGTGCCAGTACGGCCGGGACAGGGGACTACGAGCAGTACTTC. Its protein is CASTAGTGDYEQYF.

The chain joins TRBV18 to TRBJ1-1; perhaps TRBD1 as D (5 bases). The CDR3 spans 13 residues. V was trimmed by 8 bases and J by 3 bases, leaving 13 bases between them. The germline V gene encodes CDR1 KGHSH and CDR2 LQKENI. CDR3 sequence (DNA): TGTGCCAGCGCCCCGGGGGGGGACACTGAAGCTTTCTTT. Protein: CASAPGGDTEAFF.